The clone carrying this T cell receptor beta chain was counted many times. The antigen remains undetermined. The CDR3 sequence is 15 residues long. Germline CDR1 is SGHRS and CDR2 is YFSETQ. Trimming at V came to 3 bases and at J to 0 bases, leaving 3 bases not matched to a gene. The data stem from a study of tumor and adjacent non-tumor tissue in lung cancer. Study in general: Samples averaged around 4.2 million productive TCRbeta reads each.

A modified ARM-PCR protocol with three rounds of nested PCR amplified TCRbeta. TCRdb re-called the multiplex PCR reads with MiXCR, one entry per CDR3 protein. This table holds 84,000 or so distinct CDR3 sequences, around 59% found once. RNA was extracted from bulk tissue without any cell sorting. Study results and limitations: Top 100 clones took a larger repertoire share in normal lung.

J is TRBJ2-3 and V is TRBV5-1; 8 bases are a match to TRBD1. Source material: lung tumor tissue. This receptor was obtained from an older man with non-small cell lung cancer. The CDR3 nucleotides read TGCGCCAGCAGCTCGGGGACAGGCAGCACAGATACGCAGTATTTT. Protein product: CASSSGTGSTDTQYF. The complete variable domain, with remaining parts taken from reference TRBV5-1 and TRBJ2-3, reads KAGVTQTPRYLIKTRGQQVTLSCSPISGHRSVSWYQQTPGQGLQFLFEYFSETQRNKGNFPGRFSGRQFSNSRSEMNVSTLELGDSALYLCASSSGTGSTDTQYFGPGTRLTVL.